The count of the clone carrying this T cell receptor (beta chain) is one. The data are from a study of blood T cell repertoires in COVID-19. Germline V CDR1 and CDR2: SNHLY, FYNNEI. V lost 0 bases to trimming and J lost 0 bases; unmatched junction nucleotides: 1. CDR3 length equals 16 residues. Repertoires were generated with immunoSEQ multiplex PCR, while TCRdb's copy carries only in-frame clones and drops some. The sample lists around 160,000 clones, about four fifths occurring once. This chain uses TRBV2 with TRBJ2-3, with 9 positions matching TRBD1. The source is a human donor with acute or convalescent COVID-19. The donor label of this sample is uncertain. The specimen sequenced was peripheral blood. CDR3 DNA sequence: TGTGCCAGCAGTGAAGCGGACAGGGGAAGCACAGATACGCAGTATTTT. Residues: CASSEADRGSTDTQYF. Full variable domain (missing parts from reference TRBV2 and TRBJ2-3): EPEVTQTPSHQVTQMGQEVILRCVPISNHLYFYWYRQILGQKVEFLVSFYNNEISEKSEIFDDQFSVERPDGSNFTLKIRSTKLEDSAMYFCASSEADRGSTDTQYFGPGTRLTVL.